The 15 T cell receptor beta chains given below trace back to one sample, sequenced in a study of T cell repertoires in cytomegalovirus infection. TCRdb reanalysed the reads using MiXCR and keeps one entry per CDR3 protein. The sample holds 480,000 or so distinct CDR3 sequences, approximately 11% seen once. Sequences were obtained from PBMCs. The source is a human donor in good health (CMV status not recorded). Some clones in this sample may be carry-over from other donors' samples.

This clonotype was recorded a few times. The V and J genes are TRBV28 and TRBJ2-3; D is unresolved. The CDR3 loop spans 15 amino acids. V lost 4 bases, J lost 1 base, and 12 bases lay in between. The germline CDR1 and CDR2 sequences are MDHEN and SYDVKM. CDR3 sequence: CASSSHLGRTDTQYF. CDR3 nucleotide sequence: TGTGCCAGCAGTTCGCATTTGGGCCGCACAGATACGCAGTATTTT.

This clonotype showed up just a few times. The chain employs TRBV28 and TRBJ2-7; maybe TRBD2 (6 bases). CDR1 MDHEN and CDR2 SYDVKM come from the germline V gene. The CDR3 covers 13 residues. V dropped 7 bases and J dropped 6 bases, with 16 bases sitting between them. CDR3 sequence (DNA): TGTGCCAGCACCCTCGGGGGAGCTGGCGAGCAGTACTTC. Translating it yields CASTLGGAGEQYF. Based on the CDR3 plus reference TRBV28 and TRBJ2-7, the full variable domain is DVKVTQSSRYLVKRTGEKVFLECVQDMDHENMFWYRQDPGLGLRLIYFSYDVKMKEKGDIPEGYSVSREKKERFSLILESASTNQTSMYLCASTLGGAGEQYFGPGTRLTVT.

This clonotype was recorded many times. The rearrangement joins TRBV7-2 to TRBJ1-5, with D hard to call. Germline CDR1 is SGHTA and CDR2 is FQGNSA. The CDR3 loop spans 14 amino acids. The germline V and J ends were trimmed by 3 bases and 8 bases, with 14 bases remaining between them. The CDR3 DNA is TGTGCCAGCAGCTTCGGCCCCGGGTCTGAGCCCCAGCATTTT. Its translation: CASSFGPGSEPQHF.

The chain is built from TRBV3-1 and TRBJ1-6; D is ambiguous. The CDR3 runs 14 residues. V lost 3 bases and J 13 bases, leaving 16 bases between the germline ends. Per the germline V gene, CDR1 is LGHDT and CDR2 is YNNKEL (reference sequence). This chain's CDR3 is CASSHLDRLLPLHF. CDR3 nucleotides: TGTGCCAGCAGCCACCTCGACCGCCTCCTTCCCCTCCACTTT.

This clonotype was counted at least ten times. This chain joins TRBV7-2 and TRBJ2-7; 12 nucleotides match TRBD1. The CDR3 is 21 residues long. With V trimmed by 4 bases and J by 6 bases, 25 bases remained unmatched. In germline, CDR1 is SGHTA, CDR2 FQGNSA. The DNA for the CDR3 is TGTGCCAGCAGCTCCCATGGGGGTCCCGGGACAGGGGGCAGTCCCCGGGGCGAGCAGTACTTC. Protein: CASSSHGGPGTGGSPRGEQYF.

This clonotype occurred many times. V usage is TRBV6-1 and J usage is TRBJ1-3; TRBD1 matches 9 bases. The CDR3 is 18 amino acids. V lost 7 bases to trimming and J lost 0 bases; unmatched junction nucleotides: 13. The germline gives CDR1 MNHNS, CDR2 SASEGT. CDR3 nucleotide sequence: TGTGCCAGCATCCCGGGACAGGGATTAGCTCTCTCTGGAAACACCATATATTTT. This encodes CASIPGQGLALSGNTIYF.

This chain connects TRBV29-1 to TRBJ2-5; 8 nucleotides align to TRBD1. This CDR3 has 12 amino acids. Germline CDR1 SQVTM, CDR2 ANQGSEA. The junction had 1 base not matched to a gene; V was cut back by 6 bases and J by 1 base. DNA of the CDR3: TGCAGCGTCCAGGGGGCCCAAGAGACCCAGTACTTC. Amino acids: CSVQGAQETQYF.

The table lists this clonotype with many counts. The V gene is TRBV10-3, the J gene TRBJ2-2; D unresolved. The V end lost 0 bases, the J end lost 1 base, and 6 bases lay between the germline ends. The length of the CDR3 is 15 residues. Germline V gene sequence: CDR1 ENHRY, CDR2 SYGVKD. CDR3: CAISESRGNTGELFF. CDR3 coding DNA: TGTGCCATCAGTGAGTCGAGAGGGAACACCGGGGAGCTGTTTTTT.

This chain joins TRBV28 and TRBJ2-5; D is unresolved. This CDR3 contains 13 residues. V lost 6 bases and J 3 bases, leaving 11 bases between the germline ends. The V gene's germline CDR1 is MDHEN and CDR2 SYDVKM. CDR3 loop: CASSNGIKETQYF. The CDR3 DNA is TGTGCCAGCAGCAATGGGATAAAAGAGACCCAGTACTTC. The full variable domain, in which reference TRBV28 and TRBJ2-5 provide the parts outside the CDR3, is DVKVTQSSRYLVKRTGEKVFLECVQDMDHENMFWYRQDPGLGLRLIYFSYDVKMKEKGDIPEGYSVSREKKERFSLILESASTNQTSMYLCASSNGIKETQYFGPGTRLLVL.

This chain uses TRBV7-9 with TRBJ2-5, with D unclear. Germline V gene data show CDR1 as SEHNR and CDR2 as FQNEAQ (reference sequence). V lost 3 bases, J lost 5 bases, and 13 bases lay in between. This CDR3 spans 14 amino acids. The CDR3 spells CASSLSRGEETQYF. Here the CDR3 DNA reads TGTGCCAGCAGCTTGTCTAGAGGAGAGGAGACCCAGTACTTC.

This clonotype was recorded many times. CDR3 sequence: CASSLEGLAGLRGHTGELFF. In DNA, the CDR3 is TGTGCCAGCAGTTTGGAGGGACTAGCGGGCCTTAGGGGGCACACCGGGGAGCTGTTTTTT. This chain connects TRBV28 to TRBJ2-2; 12 nucleotides align to TRBD2. Germline assignment: CDR1 MDHEN and CDR2 SYDVKM. V shed 3 bases and J 3 bases; nucleotides not matched to a gene: 14. CDR3 length: 20 residues.

In this sample, this clonotype turned up many times. The chain recombines TRBV7-9 with TRBJ1-4, with D unresolved. With 5 bases removed from V and 0 bases from J, the gap between germline ends came to 10 bases. The CDR3 loop spans 15 amino acids. CDR1 SEHNR and CDR2 FQNEAQ come from the germline V gene (reference sequence). The CDR3: CASSVAGSTNEKLFF. The CDR3 DNA reads TGTGCCAGCAGCGTGGCGGGTTCAACTAATGAAAAACTGTTTTTT. Together with reference TRBV7-9 and TRBJ1-4, the CDR3 gives the full variable domain: DTGVSQNPRHKITKRGQNVTFRCDPISEHNRLYWYRQTLGQGPEFLTYFQNEAQLEKSRLLSDRFSAERPKGSFSTLEIQRTEQGDSAMYLCASSVAGSTNEKLFFGSGTQLSVL.

This clonotype was counted at least ten times. The chain uses TRBV7-6 and TRBJ1-5; no clear D. V was shortened by 7 bases and J by 0 bases, with 19 bases between the two germline ends. Germline V lookup: CDR1 SGHVS, CDR2 FNYEAQ. This CDR3 comprises 17 residues. The CDR3 loop is CASIPVGFLYSNQPQHF. In DNA form, the CDR3 reads TGTGCCAGCATCCCCGTCGGGTTCCTTTATAGCAATCAGCCCCAGCATTTT.

This clonotype was observed a handful of times. CDR3 region: CASSMRGATEAFF. CDR3 coding DNA: TGTGCCAGTAGTATGCGGGGGGCCACTGAAGCTTTCTTT. This rearrangement joins TRBV19 to TRBJ1-1, with TRBD1 as a possible D gene (6 bases). CDR1 is LNHDA and CDR2 is SQIVND in the germline V gene (reference sequence). The V end was cut by 3 bases, the J end by 4 bases, with 9 bases between. This CDR3 has 13 amino acids.

This clonotype was recorded at least ten times. The chain recombines TRBV6-4 with TRBJ1-1; D not resolved. Per germline, CDR1 MRHNA and CDR2 SNTAGT. The CDR3 has 15 residues. Trimming left V 3 bases short and J 1 base short, with 12 bases between. The CDR3 bases are TGTGCCAGCAGTGAAGGATCGGGAGGGAACACTGAAGCTTTCTTT. Translating it yields CASSEGSGGNTEAFF.